Reported below is one TCR beta chain. Its antigen remains unknown. This sample is drawn from a study of OX40 agonist ivuxolimab in advanced cancers. Study-level background: Three patients got partial responses; one had hepatocellular carcinoma and two had cutaneous melanoma.

Germline V gene data show CDR1 as MNHNS and CDR2 as SASEGT. The CDR3 spans 14 residues. V was shortened by 4 bases and J by 1 base, with 10 bases between the two germline ends. Profiled with immunoSEQ multiplex PCR; TCRdb holds only in-frame clones, not every one. This table holds about 49,000 clones, 75% to 90% found once. Regarding the study as a whole: Patients with a partial response at 0.1-3.0 mg/kg had among the lowest clonal expansion. The CD4+ and CD8+ T cells in the blood had expanded clonally by week 6 at 0.1 to 3.0 mg/kg.

This TCR came from an adult with an advanced solid tumor such as melanoma, head and neck, liver or kidney cancer. The specimen was CD4+ or CD8+ T cells sorted from blood, collected in a trial of the OX40 agonist ivuxolimab. The chain is built from TRBV6-1 and TRBJ2-5; tentative D call: TRBD1 (6 bases). As DNA, the CDR3 is TGTGCCAGCAGTGCCACAGGGTTCCAAGAGACCCAGTACTTC. Protein: CASSATGFQETQYF.